This T cell receptor (beta chain) was captured by sequencing in a study of control samples from healthy donors and cancer patients. Sequenced by immunoSEQ multiplex PCR; TCRdb stores in-frame clones only, minus some. Of some 71,000 clones in the sample, about nine tenths are singletons; the top ten hold about a fifth. Germline CDR1 reads SGHVS; CDR2 reads FQNEAQ. CDR3 length equals 15 residues. Trimming pared 4 bases from V and 2 bases from J, leaving 9 bases between. This sequence joins TRBV7-8 and TRBJ2-6, with D perhaps TRBD1 or TRBD2 (5 bases each). The sequenced material came from PBMCs. The clonotype comes from a man aged 55 to 70 with lung cancer. The CDR3 DNA reads TGTGCCAGCAGCTCGCGAGGGGCTGGGGCCAACGTCCTGACTTTC. Protein sequence: CASSSRGAGANVLTF.